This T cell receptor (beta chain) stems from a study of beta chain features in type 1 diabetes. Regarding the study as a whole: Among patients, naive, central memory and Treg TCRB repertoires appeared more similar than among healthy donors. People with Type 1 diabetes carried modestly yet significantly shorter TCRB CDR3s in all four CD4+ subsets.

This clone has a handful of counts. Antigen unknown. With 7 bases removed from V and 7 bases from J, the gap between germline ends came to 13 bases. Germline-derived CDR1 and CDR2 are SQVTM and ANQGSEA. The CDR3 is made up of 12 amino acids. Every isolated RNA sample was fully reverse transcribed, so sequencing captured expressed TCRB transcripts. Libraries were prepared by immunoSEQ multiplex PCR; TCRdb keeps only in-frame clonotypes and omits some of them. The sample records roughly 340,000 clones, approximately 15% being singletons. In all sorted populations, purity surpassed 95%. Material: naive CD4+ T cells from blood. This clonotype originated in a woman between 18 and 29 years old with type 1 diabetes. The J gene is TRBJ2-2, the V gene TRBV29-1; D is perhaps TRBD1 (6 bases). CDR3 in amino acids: CSAYRVGGELFF. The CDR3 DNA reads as TGCAGCGCTTACAGGGTGGGCGGGGAGCTGTTTTTT.